This entry concerns a single T cell receptor (beta chain). This specimen comes from a study of blood T cell repertoires in COVID-19. In the study overall: Acute-phase and convalescent COVID-19 samples originated in the United States, Italy and Spain.

Assay: immunoSEQ multiplex PCR; the TCRdb copy retains only in-frame clones and omits some. The sample records some 210,000 clones, about nine tenths being singletons. This CDR3 is 15 amino acids long. Germline V CDR1 and CDR2: SEHNR, FQNEAQ (reference sequence). V shed 3 bases and J shed 0 bases, with 9 bases lying between them. Cohorts were based on clinical histories the participants reported. The sequenced sample consisted of PBMCs or T cells enriched from blood (not recorded which). The genes are TRBV7-9 and TRBJ2-4, with D perhaps TRBD1 (6 bases). The receptor was derived from a man younger than 35 with acute COVID-19. The CDR3 loop is CASSLAQGAKNIQYF. The CDR3 DNA follows: TGTGCCAGCAGCTTGGCACAGGGAGCCAAAAACATTCAGTACTTC.